These T cell receptor beta chains were read from a single sample in a study of blood T cell repertoires in COVID-19. TCRdb's copy holds only in-frame clones and misses some; the assay was immunoSEQ multiplex PCR. The repertoire holds approximately 200,000 clones, with more than 85% as singletons. Sequenced material: peripheral blood. Receptors were obtained from a man in his forties with active or convalescent COVID-19. Each CDR3 is given with its conserved first and last residue. A D gene is named only where the DNA matches it firmly. Rows give clone size only sometimes, using once, few, many, or a class for an expanded clone.

-	TRBV10-1	TRBJ1-5	TRBD1	TGCGCCAGCAGTGAGTTAGCACAGGGGGCTGGTCAGCCCCAGCATTTT	CASSELAQGAGQPQHF
-	TRBV27	TRBJ2-1	TRBD1	TGTGCCAGCAGTGCTCCCTCGACAGGGGGTACGTTGGAGCAGTTCTTC	CASSAPSTGGTLEQFF
-	TRBV3-1/TRBV3-2	TRBJ2-7	TRBD2	TGTGCCAGCAGTCCCGGGACTAGCGGATCCTACGAGCAGTACTTC	CASSPGTSGSYEQYF
-	TRBV27	TRBJ1-3	-	TGTGCCAGCAGTTTCCGTGATAGGAGCTCTGGAAACACCATATATTTT	CASSFRDRSSGNTIYF
few	TRBV7-6	TRBJ2-5	-	TGTGCCAGCAGCACCCGACAACGAGAGTACCAAGAGACCCAGTACTTC	CASSTRQREYQETQYF
-	TRBV11-2	TRBJ1-5	-	TGTGCCAGCAGCTTTACAGGGTGGGGGCAGCCCCAGCATTTT	CASSFTGWGQPQHF
-	TRBV5-1	TRBJ1-5	-	TGCGCCAGCAGCCCGGGCCCGGGGTTCAATCAGCCCCAGCATTTT	CASSPGPGFNQPQHF
-	TRBV6-4	TRBJ2-3	TRBD1	TGTGCCAGCAGTGACTCCCAGGGGGCAGATACGCAGTATTTT	CASSDSQGADTQYF
once	TRBV13	TRBJ2-1	TRBD2	TGTGCCAGCAGCCCACCGGGACTAGCGGGGTTAAATGAGCAGTTCTTC	CASSPPGLAGLNEQFF
-	TRBV5-5	TRBJ1-1	TRBD1	TGTGCCAGCAGCACTATGACAGGGTATGACGGAGCTTTCTTT	CASSTMTGYDGAFF
-	TRBV30	TRBJ2-7	TRBD1	TGTGCCTGGAGTCTTCGCTACCGGGACAGGGGGCAAAACGAGCAGTACTTC	CAWSLRYRDRGQNEQYF
-	TRBV5-8	TRBJ1-1	TRBD1	TGTGCCAGCAGCCATCAGCCCGGACAGGGAAACACTGAAGCTTTCTTT	CASSHQPGQGNTEAFF
-	TRBV7-2	TRBJ1-5	TRBD1	TGTGCCAGCAGCTTCACAGGGGCGGGTAGCAATCAGCCCCAGCATTTT	CASSFTGAGSNQPQHF
-	TRBV7-8	TRBJ1-1	-	TGTGCCAGCAGCCAAGGCGGGAACACTGAAGCTTTCTTT	CASSQGGNTEAFF
-	TRBV14	TRBJ2-1	-	TGTGCCAGCAGCCCTAATGGAGCTGCCACCTACAATGAGCAGTTCTTC	CASSPNGAATYNEQFF
-	TRBV27	TRBJ2-1	-	TGTGCCAGCAGTTTATCGGAGACTAGCTACAATGAGCAGTTCTTC	CASSLSETSYNEQFF
-	TRBV27	TRBJ1-5	-	TGTGCCAGCAGATCCAGGGTTAGCAATCAGCCCCAGCATTTT	CASRSRVSNQPQHF
many	TRBV19	TRBJ1-4	TRBD1	TGTGCCAGTAGTATCTCGGGACAGGGGACTGAAAAACTGTTTTTT	CASSISGQGTEKLFF
few	TRBV19	TRBJ1-5	-	TGTGCCAGTAAGGACAGCCCTCTCGGCGATGGACAGCCCCAGCATTTT	CASKDSPLGDGQPQHF
-	TRBV7-6	TRBJ1-2	-	TGTGCCAGCAGCTTAGGTGGCCCCTTAACCTTC	CASSLGGPLTF
-	TRBV3-1/TRBV3-2	TRBJ2-5	TRBD1	TGTGCCAGCAGCCAAGGGGGCAGGGGGTCTCAAGAGACCCAGTACTTC	CASSQGGRGSQETQYF
-	TRBV3-1/TRBV3-2	TRBJ2-6	-	TGTGCCAGCAGCCAAGAGTTGACGGGGATGTCTGGGGCCAACGTCCTGACTTTC	CASSQELTGMSGANVLTF
-	TRBV27	TRBJ2-7	TRBD1	TGTGCCAGCAGTCCCAGGACAGGGGGCAGAAACGAGCAGTACTTC	CASSPRTGGRNEQYF
-	TRBV7-8	TRBJ2-4	-	TGTGCCAGCAGCTTAGCCCTAGCGCACCAAAACATTCAGTACTTC	CASSLALAHQNIQYF
-	TRBV6-5	TRBJ1-1	-	TGTGCCAGCAAGCGGGGCACTGAAGCTTTCTTT	CASKRGTEAFF
-	TRBV5-1	TRBJ2-7	TRBD1	TGCGCCAGCAGCTTGGATGTTCAGGGGGCGGTTCGCTACGAGCAGTACTTC	CASSLDVQGAVRYEQYF
-	TRBV5-6	TRBJ1-1	TRBD1	TGTGCCAGCAGCCCCAGGGGGCCGGGGACTGAAGCTTTCTTT	CASSPRGPGTEAFF
-	TRBV19	TRBJ2-7	TRBD1	TGTGCCAGCCCACAGGGGCTAATCCGAAGCGAGCAGTACTTC	CASPQGLIRSEQYF
-	TRBV21-1	TRBJ1-2	-	TGTGCCAGCAGCAAGCTCAGTTATGGCTACACCTTC	CASSKLSYGYTF
-	TRBV2	TRBJ2-6	-	TGTGCCAGCAGTCCTGCCATACGGGGGGCCAACGTCCTGACTTTC	CASSPAIRGANVLTF
few	TRBV19	TRBJ1-1	-	TGTGCCAGTAGTATTTATAGGGGCCGAACGAACACTGAAGCTTTCTTT	CASSIYRGRTNTEAFF
-	TRBV7-9	TRBJ1-2	TRBD1	TGTGCCAGCAGCCTGGGACAGGGGAATGGCTACACCTTC	CASSLGQGNGYTF
-	TRBV11-2	TRBJ2-1	TRBD2	TGTGCCAGCAGCTCCGGCGGGCTAGCGGGACCATACAATGAGCAGTTCTTC	CASSSGGLAGPYNEQFF
-	TRBV28	TRBJ2-1	TRBD2	TGTGCCAGCACCCCAACCCCGGGACTAGCGGGAGAGTCCTCCTACAATGAGCAGTTCTTC	CASTPTPGLAGESSYNEQFF
-	TRBV6-6	TRBJ2-5	TRBD1	TGTGCCAGCAGTTCAGGTCCCGTCAGGGGGGAGACCCAGTACTTC	CASSSGPVRGETQYF
-	TRBV28	TRBJ1-2	TRBD1	TGTGCCAGCAGTCCCCCCGGACAGGGCCTACCTTATGGCTACACCTTC	CASSPPGQGLPYGYTF
-	TRBV30	TRBJ2-4	TRBD2	TGTGCCTGGAGTGCTAGGACTAGCGGGAGAACACTAGCCAAAAACATTCAGTACTTC	CAWSARTSGRTLAKNIQYF
-	TRBV10-3	TRBJ1-5	TRBD1	TGTGCCATCAGTGAGTGGGGACAGGGGAACCCCCAGCATTTT	CAISEWGQGNPQHF
-	TRBV11-2	TRBJ1-1	-	TGTGCCAGCAGCTTTGACAGGAGTGAAGCTTTCTTT	CASSFDRSEAFF
-	TRBV4-1	TRBJ1-2	TRBD1	TGCGCCAGCAGCCAAGCCTCAGCCCGACAGGGTACCTATGGCTACACCTTC	CASSQASARQGTYGYTF
-	TRBV19	TRBJ2-7	TRBD2	TGTGCCAGTAGTATAGCCAGGCTAGCGGACGAGCAGTACTTC	CASSIARLADEQYF
-	TRBV9	TRBJ2-7	-	TGTGCCAGCAGCGCGGGCCCCAAGGGGACCTACGAGCAGTACTTC	CASSAGPKGTYEQYF
-	TRBV7-8	TRBJ2-1	TRBD2	TGTGCCAGCAGCTTACCCAAAGCGGGAGGAACACGGGATGAGCAGTTCTTC	CASSLPKAGGTRDEQFF
-	TRBV28	TRBJ1-6	-	TGTGCCAGCAGGGAAGACGGGGGTCCTGCCCCCCTCCACTTT	CASREDGGPAPLHF
-	TRBV6-5	TRBJ1-2	TRBD1	TGTGCCACCAATCGACAGGGGGCGAACTATGGCTACACCTTC	CATNRQGANYGYTF
-	TRBV9	TRBJ2-5	-	TGTGCCAGCAGCGTAGGTTGGAGAGAGACCCAGTACTTC	CASSVGWRETQYF
-	TRBV28	TRBJ1-1	-	TGTGCCAGCAGTCCAGACCTTGGAGGTGGGAACACTGAAGCTTTCTTT	CASSPDLGGGNTEAFF
-	TRBV27	TRBJ2-7	-	TGTGCCAGCAGATCAGGGGTCCCCTACGAGCAGTACTTC	CASRSGVPYEQYF
-	TRBV2	TRBJ2-5	-	TGTGCCAGCACGATGACACAAGAGACCCAGTACTTC	CASTMTQETQYF
-	TRBV28	TRBJ1-5	-	TGTGCCAGCAGTTTCCGGGGGACGGGTCAGCCCCAGCATTTT	CASSFRGTGQPQHF
-	TRBV2	TRBJ1-2	TRBD1	TGTGCCAGCAGTGCCCGACAGGGGGTCTATGGCTACACCTTC	CASSARQGVYGYTF
-	TRBV11-2	TRBJ2-5	TRBD1	TGTGCCAGCAGCTTCTCTCCAGGGGGAGAGACCCAGTACTTC	CASSFSPGGETQYF
-	TRBV10-2	TRBJ2-7	TRBD2	TGCGCCAGCAGTGAGGAAGGCGGGGGGGCCTACGAGCAGTACTTC	CASSEEGGGAYEQYF
-	TRBV19	TRBJ2-7	-	TGTGCCAGTGGGGCAACAGCGAGAGCCTACGAGCAGTACTTC	CASGATARAYEQYF
-	TRBV25-1	TRBJ1-3	-	TGTGCCAGCAGTGAACCCGGGGGAAACACCATATATTTT	CASSEPGGNTIYF